The 32 T cell receptor beta chains below come from one sample, sequenced in a study of blood T cell repertoires in COVID-19. Profiling relied on immunoSEQ multiplex PCR, and the TCRdb table lists in-frame clones only, not all of them. Of tens of thousands of clones in the sample, over 60% are singletons; the top ten hold around 20%. The specimen was peripheral blood. The receptors derive from a woman older than 75 with active or convalescent COVID-19.

The chain carries TRBV7-2 and TRBJ1-1, with a tentative D call TRBD1 (5 bases). Germline CDR1 is SGHTA and CDR2 is FQGNSA. Between the trimmed V and J ends, which lost 2 bases and 4 bases, there was a span of 11 bases. The CDR3 consists of 14 residues. Written as DNA, the CDR3 is TGTGCCAGCAGCTTACAGACAGAGGCCACTGAAGCTTTCTTT. Protein sequence: CASSLQTEATEAFF.

This chain joins TRBV20-1 and TRBJ2-1, with a possible D match to TRBD2 (7 bases). This CDR3 contains 14 residues. Trimming pared 3 bases from V and 4 bases from J, leaving 13 bases between. Germline V lookup: CDR1 DFQATT, CDR2 SNEGSKA (reference sequence). CDR3 sequence: CSASSEGGYNEQFF. The CDR3, as DNA: TGCAGTGCTAGTTCAGAGGGGGGGTACAATGAGCAGTTCTTC.

This chain joins TRBV2 and TRBJ1-5; possible D gene TRBD1, 6 bases. The CDR3 totals 16 residues. V was pared by 6 bases and J by 0 bases, with 15 bases between. Germline CDR1 reads SNHLY; CDR2 reads FYNNEI. The CDR3 bases are TGTGCCAGCAGCCTACAGGGAGGGGATAGCAATCAGCCCCAGCATTTT. It translates to CASSLQGGDSNQPQHF.

The chain recombines TRBV7-2 with TRBJ1-1; perhaps TRBD1 as D (5 bases). The V gene's germline CDR1 is SGHTA and CDR2 FQGNSA. V lost 1 base and J lost 2, with 8 bases in between. CDR3 length equals 14 residues. The CDR3 DNA reads TGTGCCAGCAGCTTAGACCAGGGAAACACTGAAGCTTTCTTT. It specifies CASSLDQGNTEAFF.

This chain links TRBV12-3 or TRBV12-4 with TRBJ1-5; D gene unclear. This CDR3 spans 12 amino acids. V lost 5 bases and J lost 9, with 11 bases in between. This CDR3 is CASSRFNGPQHF. The CDR3 region has the DNA TGTGCCAGCAGTAGATTTAACGGGCCCCAGCATTTT.

About this clone: At the DNA level, this CDR3 is encoded by other sequences in the same sample as well. The chain couples TRBV19 to TRBJ1-1, with no clear D. CDR1 and CDR2 from the germline V gene are LNHDA and SQIVND (reference sequence). This CDR3 region has 15 residues. Trimming cost V 2 bases and J 3 bases, with 13 bases left between them. The CDR3 DNA sequence: TGTGCCAGTAGTATAATGACGGGAGGCCACACTGAAGCTTTCTTT. It specifies CASSIMTGGHTEAFF.

The J gene is TRBJ2-2, the V gene TRBV7-9; 7 bases fit TRBD2. The V gene's germline CDR1 is SEHNR and CDR2 FQNEAQ (reference sequence). The CDR3 consists of 16 residues. J gave up 0 bases and V 4 bases, and 5 bases lay outside the gene matches. In DNA form, the CDR3 reads TGTGCCAGCAGCTCGCGGGGGACTTCGAACACCGGGGAGCTGTTTTTT. Translation gives CASSSRGTSNTGELFF.

The chain uses TRBV10-3 and TRBJ2-7; D possibly corresponds to TRBD2 (6 bases). CDR3 length equals 12 residues. V lost 7 bases, J lost 0 bases, and 7 bases lay in between. Germline V gene lookup returns CDR1 ENHRY and CDR2 SYGVKD. CDR3 bases: TGTGCCATCATGCGGGGCTCCTACGAGCAGTACTTC. Its protein is CAIMRGSYEQYF.

V and J are TRBV6-1 and TRBJ1-2; no clear D gene. V was pared by 0 bases and J by 13 bases, with 21 bases between. CDR3 length: 15 residues. Germline V CDR1 and CDR2: MNHNS, SASEGT. The CDR3 loop is CASSEALWARAGRTF. The DNA for the CDR3 is TGTGCCAGCAGTGAAGCGCTGTGGGCCCGAGCGGGCCGCACCTTC.

This clone showed up just a few times. The gene calls are TRBV6-5 and TRBJ2-7; D is undetermined. The CDR3 contains 14 residues. Trimming shortened V by 5 bases and J by 3 bases, and 14 bases separated the two germline ends. Germline assignment: CDR1 MNHEY and CDR2 SVGAGI. The CDR3 protein is CASSTRQRRYEQYF. The CDR3 DNA reads TGTGCCAGCAGTACACGACAAAGACGCTACGAGCAGTACTTC.

The DNA for the CDR3 is TGTGCCAGCAGTTTGGGGAGATCCTACGAGCAGTACTTC. Its translation is CASSLGRSYEQYF. The rearrangement joins TRBV6-2 or TRBV6-3 to TRBJ2-7; TRBD2 might be the D (5 bases). This CDR3 spans 13 amino acids. CDR1 is MNHEY, CDR2 SVGEGT, per germline. The V and J ends lost 4 bases and 1 base respectively, with 8 bases between them.

The chain combines TRBV4-1 with TRBJ2-3; perhaps TRBD1 as D (6 bases). From germline, CDR1 is MGHRA and CDR2 YSYEKL. CDR3 length: 15 residues. V lost 3 bases and J lost 7, with 17 bases in between. CDR3 residues: CASSQATGLGNTQYF. The CDR3 DNA sequence: TGCGCCAGCAGCCAGGCGACAGGTCTGGGGAATACGCAGTATTTT.

This chain's CDR3 is CASSLLSDNEQFF. The DNA for the CDR3 is TGTGCCAGCAGCCTCCTTTCCGACAATGAGCAGTTCTTC. The V call is TRBV3-1 (or the pseudogene TRBV3-2), the J call TRBJ2-1; D call uncertain. In germline, CDR1 is LGHDT, CDR2 YNNKEL (reference sequence). This CDR3 comprises 13 residues. V gave up 4 bases and J gave up 5 bases, with 9 bases separating them.

By sample fraction, this clone is medium-sized. The chain combines TRBV5-5 with TRBJ2-2; 15 nucleotides agree with TRBD2. Germline-derived CDR1 and CDR2 are SGHKS and YYEKEE (reference sequence). Unmatched junction bases numbered 18, after V lost 5 bases and J lost 7 bases. This CDR3 contains 20 residues. The CDR3 nucleotides read TGTGCCAGCAGACCCCGAATGGGGACTAGCGGGGGGCTGCTACACGGGGAGCTGTTTTTT. Translating it yields CASRPRMGTSGGLLHGELFF.

This clone was recorded once. The chain has TRBV14 and TRBJ2-5; perhaps TRBD1 as D (5 bases). Germline CDR1 is SGHDN and CDR2 is FVKESK. CDR3 size: 16 residues. Trimming removed 2 bases at V and 2 bases at J, with 15 bases between. In DNA form, the CDR3 reads TGTGCCAGCAGCCAATTGGACCAGGGTCTACAAGAGACCCAGTACTTC. Translation gives CASSQLDQGLQETQYF.

V is TRBV7-2 and J is TRBJ1-1; 8 nucleotides line up with TRBD1. Trimming removed 5 bases from V and 0 bases from J; junction bases left unmatched: 5. CDR1 is SGHTA, CDR2 FQGNSA, per germline. The CDR3 extends over 15 amino acids. As DNA, the CDR3 is TGTGCCAGCAGCCCGCCGACAGGGGTGAACACTGAAGCTTTCTTT. Translating it yields CASSPPTGVNTEAFF.

V usage is TRBV20-1 and J usage is TRBJ2-3; D unresolved. Per germline, CDR1 DFQATT and CDR2 SNEGSKA (reference sequence). This CDR3 spans 11 amino acids. Trimming stripped 5 bases from V and 3 bases from J, with 6 bases between. In DNA form, the CDR3 reads TGCAGTGCTGGCCAGACAGATACGCAGTATTTT. Translating it yields CSAGQTDTQYF.

The rearrangement links TRBV5-1 to TRBJ2-3, with 8 nucleotides matching TRBD2. The V segment lost 6 bases and the J segment 1 base; nucleotides outside the gene matches: 7. Germline CDR1 and CDR2: SGHRS and YFSETQ. The CDR3 spans 15 residues. This chain's CDR3 is CASNPRGGRTDTQYF. The CDR3 coding sequence is TGCGCCAGCAACCCCCGCGGGGGGCGCACAGATACGCAGTATTTT. Combining the CDR3 with reference TRBV5-1 and TRBJ2-3 gives the whole variable domain KAGVTQTPRYLIKTRGQQVTLSCSPISGHRSVSWYQQTPGQGLQFLFEYFSETQRNKGNFPGRFSGRQFSNSRSEMNVSTLELGDSALYLCASNPRGGRTDTQYFGPGTRLTVL.

V and J are TRBV6-2 or TRBV6-3 and TRBJ1-1, with 7 bases identical to TRBD1. V lost 5 bases and J lost 3; bases outside the gene matches: 15. Looked up from germline, CDR1 is MNHEY and CDR2 is SVGEGT. The CDR3 totals 17 residues. CDR3 coding DNA: TGTGCCAGCAGTACGTACAGGGGATCCGCGTGGGACACTGAAGCTTTCTTT. It translates to CASSTYRGSAWDTEAFF.

The CDR3 sequence is CASRPPREAGELFF. CDR3 nucleotides: TGTGCCAGTAGGCCACCCAGGGAAGCCGGGGAGCTGTTTTTT. V gene TRBV19 combines with J gene TRBJ2-2; tentative D call: TRBD1 (5 bases). V gave up 6 bases and J gave up 6 bases, with 14 bases separating them. This CDR3 is built from 14 residues. Per germline, CDR1 LNHDA and CDR2 SQIVND (reference sequence).

A few counts support this clone. The gene calls are TRBV7-9 and TRBJ1-2, with 10 bases matching TRBD1. There are 13 residues in the CDR3. CDR1 is SEHNR and CDR2 is FQNEAQ in the germline V gene (reference sequence). Germline trimming cut 3 bases from V and 8 bases from J; bases unmatched to any gene: 3. The CDR3 DNA sequence: TGTGCCAGCAGCTTGGGACAGGGGAGAGGCTACACCTTC. It is translated as CASSLGQGRGYTF.

The chain combines TRBV5-1 with TRBJ2-3; D call uncertain. The ends were cut back, 1 base at V and 5 bases at J, with 5 bases in the middle. Germline-derived CDR1 and CDR2 are SGHRS and YFSETQ. The CDR3 sequence is 12 residues long. CDR3 amino acids: CASSLLRDTQYF. The CDR3 coding sequence is TGCGCCAGCAGCTTGTTGCGAGATACGCAGTATTTT.

This chain joins TRBV6-6 and TRBJ2-5, with TRBD2 matching over 7 bases. V was clipped by 7 bases and J by 2 bases; unmatched bases: 10. This CDR3 comprises 15 residues. CDR1 is MNHNY and CDR2 is SVGAGI in the germline V gene (reference sequence). CDR3 amino acids: CASTITMGGQETQYF. For the CDR3, the DNA is TGTGCCAGCACCATTACGATGGGGGGGCAAGAGACCCAGTACTTC.

The genes are TRBV7-3 and TRBJ2-3; 10 bases fit TRBD2. This CDR3 region has 14 residues. V lost 8 bases and J lost 4; bases outside the gene matches: 6. Germline V lookup: CDR1 SGHTA, CDR2 FQGTGA. The CDR3 region has the DNA TGTGCCAGCGGATTAGCGGGGGGAGCAGATACGCAGTATTTT. It codes for CASGLAGGADTQYF.

The V and J genes are TRBV27 and TRBJ2-3, with TRBD1 as a possible D gene (6 bases). The germline gives CDR1 MNHEY, CDR2 SMNVEV (reference sequence). This CDR3 region has 15 residues. The germline V and J ends were trimmed by 2 bases and 2 bases, with 11 bases remaining between them. CDR3 DNA: TGTGCCAGCAGTTTAGGACAGAGGGACACAGATACGCAGTATTTT. This codes for CASSLGQRDTDTQYF.

The gene calls are TRBV27 and TRBJ1-2; the match to TRBD1 covers 8 bases. Germline assignment: CDR1 MNHEY and CDR2 SMNVEV (reference sequence). The CDR3 loop spans 14 amino acids. V dropped 6 bases and J dropped 2; count of bases not matched to a gene: 5. The CDR3 region has the DNA TGTGCCAGCAGCCCGAGGACAGGGAACTATGGCTACACCTTC. This translates into CASSPRTGNYGYTF.

The chain uses TRBV7-8 and TRBJ1-2, with a possible D match to TRBD1 (6 bases). The CDR3 has 16 amino acids. Per germline, CDR1 SGHVS and CDR2 FQNEAQ. V was shortened by 5 bases and J by 4 bases, with 20 bases between the two germline ends. CDR3 loop: CASSVNRDGGLYGYTF. CDR3 DNA: TGTGCCAGCAGCGTAAACAGGGATGGAGGCCTCTATGGCTACACCTTC. The complete variable domain, with remaining parts taken from reference TRBV7-8 and TRBJ1-2, reads GAGVSQSPRYKVAKRGQDVALRCDPISGHVSLFWYQQALGQGPEFLTYFQNEAQLDKSGLPSDRFFAERPEGSVSTLKIQRTQQEDSAVYLCASSVNRDGGLYGYTFGSGTRLTVV.

The rearrangement joins TRBV6-2 or TRBV6-3 to TRBJ2-2, with D maybe TRBD2 (6 bases). The CDR3 is 16 amino acids. CDR1 MNHEY and CDR2 SVGEGT come from the germline V gene. V was trimmed by 0 bases and J by 5 bases, leaving 13 bases between them. The chain's CDR3 is CASSYSPAGPTGELFF. The CDR3 DNA is TGTGCCAGCAGTTACTCGCCGGCGGGGCCAACCGGGGAGCTGTTTTTT.

The gene calls are TRBV27 and TRBJ2-3, with TRBD2 as a possible D gene (6 bases). The V and J ends lost 7 bases and 1 base respectively, with 12 bases between them. The CDR3 spans 14 residues. The V gene's germline CDR1 is MNHEY and CDR2 SMNVEV (reference sequence). The CDR3 sequence is CASKRGAGTDTQYF. The CDR3 DNA is TGTGCCAGCAAGCGCGGGGCTGGCACAGATACGCAGTATTTT.

This chain links TRBV10-3 with TRBJ2-7; TRBD1 matches at 10 bases. The germline V gene has CDR1 ENHRY and CDR2 SYGVKD. The CDR3 loop spans 16 amino acids. V shed 8 bases, J shed 4 bases, and the junction held 14 bases outside the gene matches. The CDR3 loop reads CAIGTGEVSFGYEQYF. For the CDR3, the DNA is TGTGCCATCGGGACAGGGGAGGTTTCCTTTGGTTACGAGCAGTACTTC.

This chain links TRBV4-3 with TRBJ2-5, with 10 nucleotides matching TRBD2. Germline V gene data show CDR1 as LGHNA and CDR2 as YSLEER. With 2 bases clipped from V and 2 bases from J, the junction kept 2 bases outside the gene matches. This CDR3 has 15 amino acids. The CDR3 region has the DNA TGCGCCAGCAGCCAACGGACTAGCGGTCAAGAGACCCAGTACTTC. Protein: CASSQRTSGQETQYF.

The chain links TRBV28 to TRBJ1-2; D possibly corresponds to TRBD1 (6 bases). The CDR3 contains 12 residues. With 8 bases removed from V and 8 bases from J, the gap between germline ends came to 15 bases. Germline V CDR1 and CDR2: MDHEN, SYDVKM. CDR3 sequence: CASQDSRRGYTF. DNA for the CDR3: TGTGCCAGCCAGGACAGCCGGAGGGGCTACACCTTC.